The clone carrying this T cell receptor (beta chain) was counted between two and nine times. TCR beta CDR3 regions were amplified from RNA. RT-PCR in the first round (using the HTBI primer set) targeted the TCR CDR3. TCRdb analysed the multiplex PCR reads with MiXCR anew, one entry per CDR3 protein. The sample gives fewer than 550,000 distinct CDR3 sequences, roughly 14% of which show up once; about 7.7% is in the top ten. Germline V CDR1 and CDR2: SGHRS, YFSETQ. After removal of 3 bases from V and 5 bases from J, the junction contained 11 bases not matched to a gene. This CDR3 is built from 16 residues. This sample was included in a study of T cells in Graves' hyperthyroidism and ophthalmopathy.

The receptor was derived from a woman aged 18-29 years with Graves' hyperthyroidism. The sequenced sample consisted of blood. The chain has TRBV5-1 and TRBJ1-1; TRBD1 matches 9 bases. CDR3 region: CASSSKGGQGRTEAFF. CDR3 DNA sequence: TGCGCCAGCAGCTCGAAGGGGGGACAGGGTAGGACTGAAGCTTTCTTT.